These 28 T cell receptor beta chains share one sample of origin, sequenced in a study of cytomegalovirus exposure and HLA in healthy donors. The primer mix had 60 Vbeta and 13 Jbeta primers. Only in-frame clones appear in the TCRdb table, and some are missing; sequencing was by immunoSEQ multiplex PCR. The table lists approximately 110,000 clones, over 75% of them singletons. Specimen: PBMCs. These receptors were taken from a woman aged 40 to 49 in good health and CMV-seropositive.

The CDR3 sequence: CASSLDRGYGKLFF. CDR3 nucleotide sequence: TGTGCCAGCAGCTTAGACAGGGGATATGGAAAACTGTTTTTT. This chain connects TRBV11-2 to TRBJ1-4; a possible D gene is TRBD1 (6 bases). Trimming shortened V by 0 bases and J by 10 bases, and 12 bases separated the two germline ends. The germline V gene encodes CDR1 SGHAT and CDR2 FQNNGV. The CDR3 has 14 residues.

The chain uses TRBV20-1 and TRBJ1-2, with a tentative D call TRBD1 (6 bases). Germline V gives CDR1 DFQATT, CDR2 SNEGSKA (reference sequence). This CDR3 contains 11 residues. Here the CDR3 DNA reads TGCAGAGGGGGGGCGGAGGATGGCTACACCTTC. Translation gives CRGGAEDGYTF.

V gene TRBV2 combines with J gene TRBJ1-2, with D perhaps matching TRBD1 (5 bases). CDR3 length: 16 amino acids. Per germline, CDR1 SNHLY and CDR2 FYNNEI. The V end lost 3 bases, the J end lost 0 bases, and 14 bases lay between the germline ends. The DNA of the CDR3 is TGTGCCAGCAGTGATGTTCGGGGGAGCCCTAACTATGGCTACACCTTC. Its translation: CASSDVRGSPNYGYTF.

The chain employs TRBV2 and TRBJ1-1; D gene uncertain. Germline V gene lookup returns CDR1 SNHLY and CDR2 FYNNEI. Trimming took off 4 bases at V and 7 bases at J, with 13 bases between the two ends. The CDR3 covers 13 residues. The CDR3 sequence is CASSVASTVEAFF. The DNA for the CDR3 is TGTGCCAGCAGTGTAGCTTCCACAGTTGAAGCTTTCTTT. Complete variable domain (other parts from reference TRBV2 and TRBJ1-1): EPEVTQTPSHQVTQMGQEVILRCVPISNHLYFYWYRQILGQKVEFLVSFYNNEISEKSEIFDDQFSVERPDGSNFTLKIRSTKLEDSAMYFCASSVASTVEAFFGQGTRLTVV.

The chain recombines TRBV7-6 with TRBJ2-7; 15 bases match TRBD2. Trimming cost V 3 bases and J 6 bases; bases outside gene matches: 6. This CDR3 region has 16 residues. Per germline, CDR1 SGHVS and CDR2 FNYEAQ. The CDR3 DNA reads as TGTGCCAGCAGCTTTGGACTAGCGGGAGGGCCCTCCGAGCAGTACTTC. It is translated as CASSFGLAGGPSEQYF.

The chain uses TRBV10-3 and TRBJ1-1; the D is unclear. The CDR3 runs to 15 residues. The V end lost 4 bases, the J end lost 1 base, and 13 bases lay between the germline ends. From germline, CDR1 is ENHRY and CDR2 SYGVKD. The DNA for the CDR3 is TGTGCCATCAGTGGGGCGGGATTACCGAACACTGAAGCTTTCTTT. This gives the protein CAISGAGLPNTEAFF.

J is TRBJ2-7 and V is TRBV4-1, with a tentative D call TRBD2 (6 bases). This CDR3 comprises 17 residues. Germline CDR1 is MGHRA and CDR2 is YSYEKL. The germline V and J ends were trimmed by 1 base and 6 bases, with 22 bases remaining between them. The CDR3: CASSQGRGGRESGEQYF. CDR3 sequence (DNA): TGCGCCAGCAGCCAAGGACGAGGAGGACGGGAGTCTGGCGAGCAGTACTTC.

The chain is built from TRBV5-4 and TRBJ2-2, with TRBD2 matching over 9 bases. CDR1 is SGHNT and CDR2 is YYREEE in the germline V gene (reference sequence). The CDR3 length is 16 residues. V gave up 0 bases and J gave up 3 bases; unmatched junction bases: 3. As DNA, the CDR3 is TGTGCCAGCAGCTTGGGCGGGAGGGGGCACACCGGGGAGCTGTTTTTT. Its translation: CASSLGGRGHTGELFF. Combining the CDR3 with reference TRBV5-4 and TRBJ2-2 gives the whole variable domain ETGVTQSPTHLIKTRGQQVTLRCSSQSGHNTVSWYQQALGQGPQFIFQYYREEENGRGNFPPRFSGLQFPNYSSELNVNALELDDSALYLCASSLGGRGHTGELFFGEGSRLTVL.

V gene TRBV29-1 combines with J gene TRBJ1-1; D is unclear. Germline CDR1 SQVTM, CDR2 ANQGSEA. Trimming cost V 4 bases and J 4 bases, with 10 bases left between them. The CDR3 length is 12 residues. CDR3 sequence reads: CSVVGASTEAFF. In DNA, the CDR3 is TGCAGCGTTGTGGGAGCCAGCACTGAAGCTTTCTTT.

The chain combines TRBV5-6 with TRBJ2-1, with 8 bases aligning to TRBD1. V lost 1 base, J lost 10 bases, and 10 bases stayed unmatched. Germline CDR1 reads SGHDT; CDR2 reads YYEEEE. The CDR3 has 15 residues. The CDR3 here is CASSLTGGTPREQFF. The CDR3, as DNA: TGTGCCAGCAGCTTGACAGGGGGGACCCCACGGGAGCAGTTCTTC.

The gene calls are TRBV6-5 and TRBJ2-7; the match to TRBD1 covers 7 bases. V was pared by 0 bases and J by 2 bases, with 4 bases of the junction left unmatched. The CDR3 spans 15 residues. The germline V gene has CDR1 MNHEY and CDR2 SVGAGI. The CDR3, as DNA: TGTGCCAGCAGTTACTCCCTAGACAGGGCCTACGAGCAGTACTTC. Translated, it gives CASSYSLDRAYEQYF.

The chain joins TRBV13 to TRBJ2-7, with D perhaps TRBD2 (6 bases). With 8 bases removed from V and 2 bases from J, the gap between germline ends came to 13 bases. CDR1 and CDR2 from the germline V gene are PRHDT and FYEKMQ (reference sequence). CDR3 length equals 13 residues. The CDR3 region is CASSGTLTYEQYF. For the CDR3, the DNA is TGTGCCAGCTCTGGGACTCTAACCTACGAGCAGTACTTC. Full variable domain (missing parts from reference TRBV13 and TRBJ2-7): AAGVIQSPRHLIKEKRETATLKCYPIPRHDTVYWYQQGPGQDPQFLISFYEKMQSDKGSIPDRFSAQQFSDYHSELNMSSLELGDSALYFCASSGTLTYEQYFGPGTRLTVT.

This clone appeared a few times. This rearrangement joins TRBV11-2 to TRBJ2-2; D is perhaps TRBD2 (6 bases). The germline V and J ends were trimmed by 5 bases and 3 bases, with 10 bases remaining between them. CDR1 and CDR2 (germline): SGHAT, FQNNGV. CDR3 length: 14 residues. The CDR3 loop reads CASSRDSYTGELFF. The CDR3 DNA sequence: TGTGCCAGCAGCCGGGACTCTTACACCGGGGAGCTGTTTTTT.

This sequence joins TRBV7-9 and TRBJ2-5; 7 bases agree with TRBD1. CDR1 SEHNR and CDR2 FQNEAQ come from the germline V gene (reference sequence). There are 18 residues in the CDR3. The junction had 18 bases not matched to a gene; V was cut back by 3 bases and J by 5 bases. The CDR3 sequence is CASSFQTGDLLYTETQYF. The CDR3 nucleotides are TGTGCCAGCAGCTTTCAAACAGGGGACCTGCTGTATACTGAGACCCAGTACTTC.

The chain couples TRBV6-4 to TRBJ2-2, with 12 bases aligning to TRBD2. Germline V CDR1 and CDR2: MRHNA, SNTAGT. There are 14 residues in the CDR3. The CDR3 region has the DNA TGTGCGACACTGGGGACTAGCGGGACCGGGGAGCTGTTTTTT. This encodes CATLGTSGTGELFF.

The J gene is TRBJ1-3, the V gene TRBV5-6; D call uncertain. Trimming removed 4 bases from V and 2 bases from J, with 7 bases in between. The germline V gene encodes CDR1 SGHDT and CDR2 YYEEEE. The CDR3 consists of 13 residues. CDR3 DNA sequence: TGTGCCAGCAGCCCCCCAGCTGGAAACACCATATATTTT. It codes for CASSPPAGNTIYF.

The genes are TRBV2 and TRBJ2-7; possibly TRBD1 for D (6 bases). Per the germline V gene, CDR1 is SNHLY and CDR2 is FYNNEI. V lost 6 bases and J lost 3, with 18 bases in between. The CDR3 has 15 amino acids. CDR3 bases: TGTGCCAGCAGCTCACAGGGTTCCGGACTCTACGAGCAGTACTTC. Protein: CASSSQGSGLYEQYF.

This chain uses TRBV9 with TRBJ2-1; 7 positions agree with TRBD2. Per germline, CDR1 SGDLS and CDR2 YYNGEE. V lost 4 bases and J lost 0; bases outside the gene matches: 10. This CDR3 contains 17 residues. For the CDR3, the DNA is TGTGCCAGCAGCCCTACTATAGCGGGCGGCTCCTACAATGAGCAGTTCTTC. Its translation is CASSPTIAGGSYNEQFF. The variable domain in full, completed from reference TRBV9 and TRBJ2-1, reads DSGVTQTPKHLITATGQRVTLRCSPRSGDLSVYWYQQSLDQGLQFLIQYYNGEERAKGNILERFSAQQFPDLHSELNLSSLELGDSALYFCASSPTIAGGSYNEQFFGPGTRLTVL.

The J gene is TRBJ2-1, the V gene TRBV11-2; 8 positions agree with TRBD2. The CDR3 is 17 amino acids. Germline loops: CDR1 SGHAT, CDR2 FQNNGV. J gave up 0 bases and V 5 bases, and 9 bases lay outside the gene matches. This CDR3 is CASSQRPGGGSYNEQFF. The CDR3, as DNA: TGTGCCAGCAGCCAGAGACCCGGGGGGGGCTCCTACAATGAGCAGTTCTTC.

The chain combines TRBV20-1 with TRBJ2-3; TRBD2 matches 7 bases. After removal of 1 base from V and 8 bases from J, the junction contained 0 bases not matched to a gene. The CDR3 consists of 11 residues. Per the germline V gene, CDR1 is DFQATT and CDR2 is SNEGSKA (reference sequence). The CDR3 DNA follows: TGCAGTGCTAGAGGACTAGCTACGCAGTATTTT. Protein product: CSARGLATQYF.

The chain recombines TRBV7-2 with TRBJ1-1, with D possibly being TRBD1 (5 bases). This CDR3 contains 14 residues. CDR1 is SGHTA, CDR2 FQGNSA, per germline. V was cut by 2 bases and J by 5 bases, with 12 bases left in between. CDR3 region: CASSLLGGGTEAFF. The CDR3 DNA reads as TGTGCCAGCAGCTTACTGGGGGGAGGGACTGAAGCTTTCTTT. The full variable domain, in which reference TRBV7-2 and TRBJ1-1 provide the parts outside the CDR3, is GAGVSQSPSNKVTEKGKDVELRCDPISGHTALYWYRQSLGQGLEFLIYFQGNSAPDKSGLPSDRFSAERTGGSVSTLTIQRTQQEDSAVYLCASSLLGGGTEAFFGQGTRLTVV.

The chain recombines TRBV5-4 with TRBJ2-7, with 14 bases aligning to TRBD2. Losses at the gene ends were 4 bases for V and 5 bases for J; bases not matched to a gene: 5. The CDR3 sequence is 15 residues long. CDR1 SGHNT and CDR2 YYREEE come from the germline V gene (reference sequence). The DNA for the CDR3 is TGTGCCAGCAGCCCGGGGACTAGCGGGAGTCACGAGCAGTACTTC. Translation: CASSPGTSGSHEQYF.

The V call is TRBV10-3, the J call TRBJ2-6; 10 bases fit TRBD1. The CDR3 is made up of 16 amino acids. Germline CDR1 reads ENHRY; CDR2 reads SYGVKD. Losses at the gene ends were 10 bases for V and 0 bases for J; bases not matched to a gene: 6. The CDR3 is CATEDRGSSGANVLTF. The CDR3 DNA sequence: TGTGCCACTGAGGACAGGGGGTCCTCTGGGGCCAACGTCCTGACTTTC.

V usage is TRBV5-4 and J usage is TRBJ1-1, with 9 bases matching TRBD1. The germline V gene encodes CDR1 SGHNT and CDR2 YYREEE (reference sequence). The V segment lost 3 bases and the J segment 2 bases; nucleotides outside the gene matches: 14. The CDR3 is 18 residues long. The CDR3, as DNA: TGTGCCAGCAGCTCAAAACAGGGGGCGATAAGTGGAAACACTGAAGCTTTCTTT. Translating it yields CASSSKQGAISGNTEAFF.

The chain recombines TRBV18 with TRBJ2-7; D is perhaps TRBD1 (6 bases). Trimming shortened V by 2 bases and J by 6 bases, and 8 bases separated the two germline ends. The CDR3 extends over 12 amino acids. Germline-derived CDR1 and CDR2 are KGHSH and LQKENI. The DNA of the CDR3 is TGTGCCAGCTCACCATCGGACAGCGAGCAGTACTTC. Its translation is CASSPSDSEQYF.

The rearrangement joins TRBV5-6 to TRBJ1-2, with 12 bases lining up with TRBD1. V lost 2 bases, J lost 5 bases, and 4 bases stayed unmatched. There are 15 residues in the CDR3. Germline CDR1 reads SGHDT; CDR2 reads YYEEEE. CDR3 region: CASSFGTGGLYGYTF. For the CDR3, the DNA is TGTGCCAGCAGCTTTGGGACAGGGGGCTTATATGGCTACACCTTC.

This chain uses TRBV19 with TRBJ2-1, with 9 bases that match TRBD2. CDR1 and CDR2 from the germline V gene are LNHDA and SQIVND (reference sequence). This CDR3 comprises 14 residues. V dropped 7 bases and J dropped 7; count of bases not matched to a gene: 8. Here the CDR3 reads CASKGWTSDNEQFF. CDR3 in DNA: TGTGCCAGTAAAGGCTGGACTAGCGATAATGAGCAGTTCTTC.

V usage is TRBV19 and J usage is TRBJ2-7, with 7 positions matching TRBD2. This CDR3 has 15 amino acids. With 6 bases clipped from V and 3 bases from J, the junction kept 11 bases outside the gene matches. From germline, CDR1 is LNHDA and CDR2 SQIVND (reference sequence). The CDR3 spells CASSRAGEGLYEQYF. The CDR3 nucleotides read TGTGCCAGTAGCAGGGCGGGAGAGGGCCTCTACGAGCAGTACTTC.